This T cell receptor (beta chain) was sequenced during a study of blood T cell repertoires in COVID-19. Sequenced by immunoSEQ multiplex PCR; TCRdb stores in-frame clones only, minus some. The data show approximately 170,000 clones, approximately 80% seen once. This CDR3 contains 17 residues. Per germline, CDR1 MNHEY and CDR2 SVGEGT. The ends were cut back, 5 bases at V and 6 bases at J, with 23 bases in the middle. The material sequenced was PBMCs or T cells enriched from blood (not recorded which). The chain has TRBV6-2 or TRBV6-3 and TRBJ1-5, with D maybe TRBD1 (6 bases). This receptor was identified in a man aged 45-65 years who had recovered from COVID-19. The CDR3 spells CASSPDWAGVSSQPQHF. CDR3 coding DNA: TGTGCCAGCAGTCCAGATTGGGCAGGGGTTAGTAGTCAGCCCCAGCATTTT.